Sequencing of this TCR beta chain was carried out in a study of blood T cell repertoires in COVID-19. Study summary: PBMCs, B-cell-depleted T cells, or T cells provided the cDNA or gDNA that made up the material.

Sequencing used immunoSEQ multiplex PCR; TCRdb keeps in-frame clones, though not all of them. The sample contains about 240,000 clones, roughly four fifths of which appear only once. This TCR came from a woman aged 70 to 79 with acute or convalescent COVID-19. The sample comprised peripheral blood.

The CDR3 coding sequence is TGTGCCAGCAGCTTATCAATGGACAGGGTTCACTATGGCTACACCTTC. Translating gives CASSLSMDRVHYGYTF. The chain employs TRBV7-2 and TRBJ1-2; TRBD1 agrees at 8 bases. This CDR3 contains 16 residues. V gave up 2 bases and J gave up 3 bases; unmatched junction bases: 8. Germline CDR1 and CDR2: SGHTA and FQGNSA.